This TCR beta chain stems from a study of blood T cell repertoires in COVID-19. About the study: The cDNA or gDNA used as material had been derived from T cells, B-cell-depleted T cells, or PBMCs.

Sequenced by immunoSEQ multiplex PCR; TCRdb stores in-frame clones only, minus some. The profile shows hundreds of thousands of clones, roughly 90% of them singletons. This clone was recorded only once. The study drew participants aged about 18 to 89 years from about two dozen US areas. Recovered status applied to Cohort 3 donors who had two consecutive negative PCRs. It also applied to those with clearance or with symptom resolution. Sequenced input: PBMCs or T cells enriched from blood (not recorded which). This clonotype originated in a woman under 40 who had recovered from COVID-19.

The CDR3 bases are TGCGCCAGCAGTCTTAGCGGGGGCTCCTACAATGAGCAGTTCTTC. It specifies CASSLSGGSYNEQFF. V gene TRBV5-1 combines with J gene TRBJ2-1, with 9 bases that match TRBD2. The CDR3 has 15 amino acids. Looked up from germline, CDR1 is SGHRS and CDR2 is YFSETQ. With V trimmed by 5 bases and J by 0 bases, 3 bases remained unmatched.